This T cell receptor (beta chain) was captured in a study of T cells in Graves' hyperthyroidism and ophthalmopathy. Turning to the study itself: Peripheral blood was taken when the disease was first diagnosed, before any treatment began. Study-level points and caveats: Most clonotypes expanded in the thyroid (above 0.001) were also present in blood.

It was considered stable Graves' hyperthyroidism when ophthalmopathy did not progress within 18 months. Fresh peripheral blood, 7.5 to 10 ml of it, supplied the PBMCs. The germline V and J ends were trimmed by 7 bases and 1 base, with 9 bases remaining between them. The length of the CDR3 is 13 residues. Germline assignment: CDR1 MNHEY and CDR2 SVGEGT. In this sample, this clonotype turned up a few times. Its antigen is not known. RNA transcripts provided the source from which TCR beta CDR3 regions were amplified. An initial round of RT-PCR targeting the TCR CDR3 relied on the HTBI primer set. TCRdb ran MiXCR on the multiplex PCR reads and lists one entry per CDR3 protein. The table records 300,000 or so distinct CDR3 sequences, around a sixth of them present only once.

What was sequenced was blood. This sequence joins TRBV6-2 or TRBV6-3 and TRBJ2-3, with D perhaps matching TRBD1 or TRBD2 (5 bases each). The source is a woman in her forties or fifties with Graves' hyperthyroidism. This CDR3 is CASKGSGTDTQYF. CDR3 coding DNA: TGTGCCAGCAAGGGGAGCGGCACAGATACGCAGTATTTT.